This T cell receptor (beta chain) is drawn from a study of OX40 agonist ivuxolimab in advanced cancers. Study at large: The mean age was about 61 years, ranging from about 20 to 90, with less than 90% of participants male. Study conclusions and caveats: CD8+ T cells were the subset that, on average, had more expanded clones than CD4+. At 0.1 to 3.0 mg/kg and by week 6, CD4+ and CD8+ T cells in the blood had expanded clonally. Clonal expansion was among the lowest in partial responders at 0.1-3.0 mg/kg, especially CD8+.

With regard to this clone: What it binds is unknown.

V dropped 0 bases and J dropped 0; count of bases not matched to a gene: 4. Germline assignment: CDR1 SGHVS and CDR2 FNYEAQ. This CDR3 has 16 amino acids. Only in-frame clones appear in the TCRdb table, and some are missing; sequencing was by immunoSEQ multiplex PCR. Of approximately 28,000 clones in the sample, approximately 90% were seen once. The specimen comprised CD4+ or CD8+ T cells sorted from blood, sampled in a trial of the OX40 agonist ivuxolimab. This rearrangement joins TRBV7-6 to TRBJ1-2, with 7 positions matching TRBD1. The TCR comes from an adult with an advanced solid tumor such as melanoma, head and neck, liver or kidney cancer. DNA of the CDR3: TGTGCCAGCAGCTTAGCCTTAGGGGGCCCTAACTATGGCTACACCTTC. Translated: CASSLALGGPNYGYTF.